A single sample gave rise to the 8 T cell receptor beta chains below, sequenced in a study of memory CD4+ T cells and cytomegalovirus serostatus. The protocol was immunoSEQ multiplex PCR, while the TCRdb copy is restricted to in-frame clones and leaves out a portion. This sample has roughly 60,000 clones; over 60% occur once, and the top ten carry 0.88%. The sort gate was single viable CD3+CD4+CD8-CD45RO+ cells for memory CD4+ T cells. The sample taken for sequencing was memory CD4+ T cells from blood. The receptors come from an adult in good health and CMV-seronegative.

V is TRBV19 and J is TRBJ1-3; D ambiguous. The V gene lost 7 bases and the J gene lost 0 bases, with 10 bases spanning the gap. The CDR3 is made up of 14 amino acids. Looked up from germline, CDR1 is LNHDA and CDR2 is SQIVND (reference sequence). The CDR3 spells CASIAGSSGNTIYF. The CDR3 nucleotides read TGTGCCAGTATCGCGGGTAGCTCTGGAAACACCATATATTTT.

The chain uses TRBV7-9 and TRBJ1-1; 10 bases align to TRBD1. Germline assignment: CDR1 SEHNR and CDR2 FQNEAQ (reference sequence). The trim removed 5 bases at V and 5 bases at J, leaving 8 bases unmatched. The CDR3 contains 15 residues. CDR3 loop: CASSPRGTGDTEAFF. The CDR3 nucleotides read TGTGCCAGCAGCCCTAGAGGGACAGGGGATACTGAAGCTTTCTTT.

As DNA, the CDR3 is TGTGCCACCAGCGATCAGGACAGACCGTATGAAAAACTGTTTTTT. It yields the protein CATSDQDRPYEKLFF. The V gene is TRBV15, the J gene TRBJ1-4, with D possibly TRBD1 on 6 matching bases. The CDR3 runs to 15 residues. V lost 5 bases and J lost 6, with 16 bases in between. The germline CDR1 and CDR2 sequences are LNHNV and YYDKDF (reference sequence).

The rearrangement uses TRBV5-4 and TRBJ1-2, with 8 bases matching TRBD1. Looked up from germline, CDR1 is SGHNT and CDR2 is YYREEE (reference sequence). V gave up 4 bases and J gave up 2 bases; unmatched junction bases: 7. This CDR3 region has 15 residues. The CDR3 sequence: CASSPRTGRNYGYTF. The CDR3 nucleotides are TGTGCCAGCAGCCCCCGGACAGGGAGGAACTATGGCTACACCTTC.

The chain links TRBV7-2 to TRBJ2-2; no reliable D call. The germline gives CDR1 SGHTA, CDR2 FQGNSA. This CDR3 contains 13 residues. The V and J ends lost 4 bases and 8 bases respectively, with 11 bases between them. As DNA, the CDR3 is TGTGCCAGCAGCTCCTCTCCGGTTGGGGAGCTGTTTTTT. Translation: CASSSSPVGELFF.

V is TRBV9 and J is TRBJ2-2; 7 bases are a match to TRBD1. This CDR3 is 17 amino acids long. Germline V gives CDR1 SGDLS, CDR2 YYNGEE. With V trimmed by 4 bases and J by 6 bases, 15 bases remained unmatched. The CDR3 here is CASSPQVGTQGAGELFF. The CDR3, as DNA: TGTGCCAGCAGCCCCCAGGTTGGGACCCAGGGGGCCGGGGAGCTGTTTTTT.

Only a few counts were recorded for this clone. For the CDR3, the DNA is TGTGCCACCCGGGACTGGCAAGAGACCCAGTACTTC. Protein product: CATRDWQETQYF. The chain has TRBV2 and TRBJ2-5; D possibly corresponds to TRBD2 (6 bases). The germline V and J ends were trimmed by 10 bases and 2 bases, with 11 bases remaining between them. The CDR3 sequence is 12 residues long. The germline V gene encodes CDR1 SNHLY and CDR2 FYNNEI.

The genes are TRBV6-1 and TRBJ1-4; 7 nucleotides match TRBD1. CDR1 and CDR2 from the germline V gene are MNHNS and SASEGT. Trimming at V came to 3 bases and at J to 4 bases, leaving 14 bases not matched to a gene. CDR3 length equals 18 residues. For the CDR3, the DNA is TGTGCCAGCAGTGACACGCGTAGTATGACAGGGCGTAATGAAAAACTGTTTTTT. Its translation: CASSDTRSMTGRNEKLFF.